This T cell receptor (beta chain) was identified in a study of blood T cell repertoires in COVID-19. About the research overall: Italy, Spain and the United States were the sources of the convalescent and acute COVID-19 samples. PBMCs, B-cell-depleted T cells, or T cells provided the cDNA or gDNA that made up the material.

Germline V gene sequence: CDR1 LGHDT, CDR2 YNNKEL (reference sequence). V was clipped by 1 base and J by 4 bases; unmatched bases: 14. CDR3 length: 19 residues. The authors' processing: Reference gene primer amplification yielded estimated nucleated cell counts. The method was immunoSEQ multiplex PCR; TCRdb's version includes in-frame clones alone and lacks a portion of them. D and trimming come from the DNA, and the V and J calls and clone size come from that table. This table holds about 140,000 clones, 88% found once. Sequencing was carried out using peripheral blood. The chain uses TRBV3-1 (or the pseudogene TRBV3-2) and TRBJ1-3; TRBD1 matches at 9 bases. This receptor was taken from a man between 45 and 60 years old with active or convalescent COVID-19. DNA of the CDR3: TGTGCCAGCAGCCAAGTGTCCGCTCCCGGGACAGGGTCCGGAAACACCATATATTTT. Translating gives CASSQVSAPGTGSGNTIYF.